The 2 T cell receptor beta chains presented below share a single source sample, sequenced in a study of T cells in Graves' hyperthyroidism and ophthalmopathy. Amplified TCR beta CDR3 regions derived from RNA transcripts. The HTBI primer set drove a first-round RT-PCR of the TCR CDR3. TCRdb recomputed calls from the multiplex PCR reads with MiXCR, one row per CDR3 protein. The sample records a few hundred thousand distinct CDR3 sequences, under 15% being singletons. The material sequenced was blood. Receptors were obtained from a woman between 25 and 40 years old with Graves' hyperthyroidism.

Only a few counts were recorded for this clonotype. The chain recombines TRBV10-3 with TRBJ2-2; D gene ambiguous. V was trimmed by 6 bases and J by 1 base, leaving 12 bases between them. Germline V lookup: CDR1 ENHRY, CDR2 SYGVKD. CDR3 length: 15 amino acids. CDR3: CAIRSQAQNTGELFF. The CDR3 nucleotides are TGTGCCATCAGGTCCCAGGCGCAGAACACCGGGGAGCTGTTTTTT.

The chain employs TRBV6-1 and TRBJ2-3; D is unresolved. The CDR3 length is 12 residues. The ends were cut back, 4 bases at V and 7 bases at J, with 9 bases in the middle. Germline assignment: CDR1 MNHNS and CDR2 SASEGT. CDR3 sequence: CASSAEGNTQYF. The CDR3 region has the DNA TGTGCCAGCAGTGCAGAAGGAAATACGCAGTATTTT.